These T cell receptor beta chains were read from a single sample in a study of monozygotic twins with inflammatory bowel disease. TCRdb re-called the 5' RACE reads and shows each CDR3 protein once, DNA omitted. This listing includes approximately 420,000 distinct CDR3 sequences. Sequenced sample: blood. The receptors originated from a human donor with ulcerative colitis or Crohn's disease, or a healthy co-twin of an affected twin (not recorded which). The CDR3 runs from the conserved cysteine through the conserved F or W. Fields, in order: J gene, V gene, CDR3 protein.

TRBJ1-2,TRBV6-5,CASSYTGFGYTF
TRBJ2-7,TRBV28,CASSLSGYEQYF
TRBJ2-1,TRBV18,CASSPDPGLYRDEQFF
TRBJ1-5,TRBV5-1,CASSMGQGGQPQHF
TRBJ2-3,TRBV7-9,CASSPQNTQYF
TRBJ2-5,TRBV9,CASSVEGQGGQETQYF
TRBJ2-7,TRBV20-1,CSAGTSGTYEQYF
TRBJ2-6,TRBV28,CASSLKGPGANVLTF
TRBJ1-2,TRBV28,CASSDRVVGYTF
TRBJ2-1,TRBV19,CASALEPADEQFF
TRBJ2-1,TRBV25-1,CASSGTPGLDEQFF
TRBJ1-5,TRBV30,CAWKGVPGGADQPQHF
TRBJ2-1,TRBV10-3,CAISESGLAGTNEQFF
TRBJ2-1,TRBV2,CASRKNRLSSYNEQFF
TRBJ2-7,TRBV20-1,CSASGRLTYEQYF
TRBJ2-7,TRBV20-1,CSASSGGLHEQYF
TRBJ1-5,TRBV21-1,CASRARTNSNQPQHF
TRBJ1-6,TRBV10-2,CASWGPGDSPLHF
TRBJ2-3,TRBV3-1,CASTPGLAGADTQYF
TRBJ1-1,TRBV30,CASNREVYTEAFF
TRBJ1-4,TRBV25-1,CASSGNQARGNEKLFF
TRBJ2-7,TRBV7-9,CASSLAQASYEQYF
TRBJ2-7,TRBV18,CASSPRGTSYEQYF
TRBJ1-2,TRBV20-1,CSARSWTGRNYGYTF
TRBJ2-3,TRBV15,CATGGPWTTDTQYF
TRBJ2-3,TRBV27,CASSFLNRGGDTQYF
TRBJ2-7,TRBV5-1,CASSLAPGTQEYEQYF
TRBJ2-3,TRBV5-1,CASGGPGTNTDTQYF
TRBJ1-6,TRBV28,CASSLHRGVGDSPLHF